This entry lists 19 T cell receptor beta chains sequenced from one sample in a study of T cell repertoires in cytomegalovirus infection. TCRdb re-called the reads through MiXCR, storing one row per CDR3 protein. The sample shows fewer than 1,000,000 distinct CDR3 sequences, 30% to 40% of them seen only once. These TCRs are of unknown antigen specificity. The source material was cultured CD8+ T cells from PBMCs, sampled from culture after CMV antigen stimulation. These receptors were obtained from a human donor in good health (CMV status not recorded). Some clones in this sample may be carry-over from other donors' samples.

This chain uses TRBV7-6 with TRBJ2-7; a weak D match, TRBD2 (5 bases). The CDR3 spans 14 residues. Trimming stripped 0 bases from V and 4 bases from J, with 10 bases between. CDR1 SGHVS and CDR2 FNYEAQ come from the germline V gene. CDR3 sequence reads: CASSLASGIYEQYF. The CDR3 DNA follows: TGTGCCAGCAGCTTAGCCAGCGGAATTTACGAGCAGTACTTC.

CDR3 DNA sequence: TGTGCCAGCAGTGCAGGGGACAGCCCCTACGAGCAGTACTTC. Protein: CASSAGDSPYEQYF. The V gene is TRBV2, the J gene TRBJ2-7; TRBD1 agrees at 7 bases. Germline values: CDR1 SNHLY, CDR2 FYNNEI. CDR3 length: 14 amino acids. V was pared by 4 bases and J by 2 bases, with 5 bases of the junction left unmatched. Full variable domain (outside the CDR3, taken from reference TRBV2 and TRBJ2-7): EPEVTQTPSHQVTQMGQEVILRCVPISNHLYFYWYRQILGQKVEFLVSFYNNEISEKSEIFDDQFSVERPDGSNFTLKIRSTKLEDSAMYFCASSAGDSPYEQYFGPGTRLTVT.

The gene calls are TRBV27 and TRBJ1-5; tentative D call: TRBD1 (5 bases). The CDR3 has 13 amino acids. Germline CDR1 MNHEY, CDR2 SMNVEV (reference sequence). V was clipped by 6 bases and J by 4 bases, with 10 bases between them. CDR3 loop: CASRYGGNQPQHF. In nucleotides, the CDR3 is TGTGCCAGCAGATATGGGGGAAATCAGCCCCAGCATTTT.

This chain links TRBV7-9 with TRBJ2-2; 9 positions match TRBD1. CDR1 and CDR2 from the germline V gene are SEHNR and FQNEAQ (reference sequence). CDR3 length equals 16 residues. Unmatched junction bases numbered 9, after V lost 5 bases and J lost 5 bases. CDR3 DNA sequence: TGTGCCAGCAGCCAGGCGGGACAGGGCGTAACCGGGGAGCTGTTTTTT. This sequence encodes CASSQAGQGVTGELFF.

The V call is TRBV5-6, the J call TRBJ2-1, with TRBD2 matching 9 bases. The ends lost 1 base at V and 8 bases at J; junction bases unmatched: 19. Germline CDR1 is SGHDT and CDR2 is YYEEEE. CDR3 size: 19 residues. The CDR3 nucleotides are TGTGCCAGCAGCTTGATCGTTAGCGGGGGAAGTAAGATGAGCGATGAGCAGTTCTTC. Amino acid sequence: CASSLIVSGGSKMSDEQFF. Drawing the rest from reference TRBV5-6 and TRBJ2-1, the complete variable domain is DAGVTQSPTHLIKTRGQQVTLRCSPKSGHDTVSWYQQALGQGPQFIFQYYEEEERQRGNFPDRFSGHQFPNYSSELNVNALLLGDSALYLCASSLIVSGGSKMSDEQFFGPGTRLTVL.

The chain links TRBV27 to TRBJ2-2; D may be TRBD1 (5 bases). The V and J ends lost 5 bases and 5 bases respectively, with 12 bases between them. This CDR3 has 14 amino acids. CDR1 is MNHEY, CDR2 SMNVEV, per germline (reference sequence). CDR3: CASSIQGRTGELFF. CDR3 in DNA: TGTGCCAGCAGTATCCAGGGAAGGACCGGGGAGCTGTTTTTT.

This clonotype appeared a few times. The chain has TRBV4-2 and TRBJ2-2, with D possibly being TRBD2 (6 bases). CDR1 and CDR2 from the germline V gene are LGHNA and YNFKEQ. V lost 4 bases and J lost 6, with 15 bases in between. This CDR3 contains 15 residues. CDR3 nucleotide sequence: TGTGCCAGCAGCCCCAGCCGGACTAAGGCCGGGGAGCTGTTTTTT. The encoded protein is CASSPSRTKAGELFF.

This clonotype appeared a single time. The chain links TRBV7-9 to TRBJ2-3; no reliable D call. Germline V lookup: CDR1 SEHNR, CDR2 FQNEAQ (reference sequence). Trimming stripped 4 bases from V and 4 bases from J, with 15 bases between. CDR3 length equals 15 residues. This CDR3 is CASSSTGSPSDTQYF. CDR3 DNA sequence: TGTGCCAGCAGCTCTACCGGGTCTCCATCAGATACGCAGTATTTT.

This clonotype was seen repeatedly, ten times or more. Here the CDR3 reads CASSLTEGARETQYF. CDR3 DNA sequence: TGTGCCAGCAGCTTAACGGAGGGGGCGAGGGAGACCCAGTACTTC. This chain joins TRBV7-9 and TRBJ2-5, with a possible D match to TRBD1 (7 bases). The CDR3 has 15 residues. V lost 2 bases, J lost 5 bases, and 15 bases lay in between. The V gene's germline CDR1 is SEHNR and CDR2 FQNEAQ (reference sequence).

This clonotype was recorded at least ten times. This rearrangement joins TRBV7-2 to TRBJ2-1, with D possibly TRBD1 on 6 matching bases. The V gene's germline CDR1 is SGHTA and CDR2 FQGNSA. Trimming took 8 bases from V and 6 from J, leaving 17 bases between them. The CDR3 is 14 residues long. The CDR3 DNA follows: TGTGCCAGCCGAACACTTGACAGGCGCAATGAGCAGTTCTTC. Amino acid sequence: CASRTLDRRNEQFF. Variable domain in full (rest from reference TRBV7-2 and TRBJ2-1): GAGVSQSPSNKVTEKGKDVELRCDPISGHTALYWYRQSLGQGLEFLIYFQGNSAPDKSGLPSDRFSAERTGGSVSTLTIQRTQQEDSAVYLCASRTLDRRNEQFFGPGTRLTVL.

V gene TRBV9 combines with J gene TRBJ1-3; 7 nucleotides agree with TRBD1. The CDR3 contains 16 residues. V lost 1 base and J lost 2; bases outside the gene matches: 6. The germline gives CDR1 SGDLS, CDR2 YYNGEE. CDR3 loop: CASSVRQGAAGNTIYF. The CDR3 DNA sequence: TGTGCCAGCAGCGTAAGACAGGGCGCGGCTGGAAACACCATATATTTT.

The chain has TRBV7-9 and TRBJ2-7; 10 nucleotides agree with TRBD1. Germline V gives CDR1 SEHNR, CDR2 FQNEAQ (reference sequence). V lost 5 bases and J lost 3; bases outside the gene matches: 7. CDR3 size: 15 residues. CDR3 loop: CASSHSGQGDYEQYF. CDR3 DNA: TGTGCCAGCAGCCACTCTGGACAGGGGGACTACGAGCAGTACTTC.

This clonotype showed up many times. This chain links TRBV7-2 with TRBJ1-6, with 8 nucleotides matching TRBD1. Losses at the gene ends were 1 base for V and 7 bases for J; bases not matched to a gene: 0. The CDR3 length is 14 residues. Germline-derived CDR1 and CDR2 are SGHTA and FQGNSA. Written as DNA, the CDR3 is TGTGCCAGCAGCTTAGACAGGGGGAATTCACCCCTCCACTTT. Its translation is CASSLDRGNSPLHF. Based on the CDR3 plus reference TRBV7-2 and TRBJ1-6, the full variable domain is GAGVSQSPSNKVTEKGKDVELRCDPISGHTALYWYRQSLGQGLEFLIYFQGNSAPDKSGLPSDRFSAERTGGSVSTLTIQRTQQEDSAVYLCASSLDRGNSPLHFGNGTRLTVT.

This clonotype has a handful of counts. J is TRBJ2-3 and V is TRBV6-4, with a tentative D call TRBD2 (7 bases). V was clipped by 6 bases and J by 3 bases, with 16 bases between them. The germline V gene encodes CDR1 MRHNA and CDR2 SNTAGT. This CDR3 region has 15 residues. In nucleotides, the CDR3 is TGTGCCAGCAGCGCCCGGGGGGCAGTAACAGATACGCAGTATTTT. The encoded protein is CASSARGAVTDTQYF.

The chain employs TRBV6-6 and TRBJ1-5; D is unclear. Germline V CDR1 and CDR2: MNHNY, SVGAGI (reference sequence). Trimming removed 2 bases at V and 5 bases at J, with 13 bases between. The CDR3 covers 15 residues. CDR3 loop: CASSYGGSAYQPQHF. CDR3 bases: TGTGCCAGCAGTTACGGAGGATCGGCCTATCAGCCCCAGCATTTT.

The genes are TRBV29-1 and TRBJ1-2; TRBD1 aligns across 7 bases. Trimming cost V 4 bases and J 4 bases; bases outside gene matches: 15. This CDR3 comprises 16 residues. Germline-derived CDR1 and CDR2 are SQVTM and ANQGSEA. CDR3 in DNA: TGCAGCGTTGCCCCCGGAGGGACAGCTAGAGGCTATGGCTACACCTTC. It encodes CSVAPGGTARGYGYTF.

CDR3 amino acids: CASSPGSGSPYGYTF. The CDR3 bases are TGTGCCAGCAGCCCTGGGTCGGGAAGTCCCTATGGCTACACCTTC. The rearrangement joins TRBV9 to TRBJ1-2; D remains unclear. Germline V gives CDR1 SGDLS, CDR2 YYNGEE. This CDR3 has 15 residues. V lost 4 bases and J 4 bases, leaving 17 bases between the germline ends.

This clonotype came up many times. CDR3: CASSLEGGKNTEAFF. The CDR3 DNA follows: TGTGCCAGCAGCTTGGAAGGGGGCAAGAACACTGAAGCTTTCTTT. The chain employs TRBV5-4 and TRBJ1-1, with 7 bases lining up with TRBD1. CDR3 length equals 15 residues. The germline CDR1 and CDR2 sequences are SGHNT and YYREEE (reference sequence). Losses at the gene ends were 0 bases for V and 1 base for J; bases not matched to a gene: 3.

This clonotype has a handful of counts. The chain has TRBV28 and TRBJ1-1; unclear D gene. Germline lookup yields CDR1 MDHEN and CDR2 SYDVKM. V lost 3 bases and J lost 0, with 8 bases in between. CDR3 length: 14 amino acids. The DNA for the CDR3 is TGTGCCAGCAGTTTGACCACCTTGAACACTGAAGCTTTCTTT. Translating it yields CASSLTTLNTEAFF.